The sequence of this T cell receptor (beta chain) was determined in a study of T cells expressing NK-cell markers. Study-wide context: Underlying the TCR beta repertoires were sorted CD3+CD56+NKG2C+, CD3+CD56+NKG2C- and CD3+CD56-NKG2C+ T cells. The study sequenced eight donors, seven HCMV-seropositive and one seronegative.

Reprocessing the 5' RACE reads, TCRdb reports a single entry for every CDR3 protein and omits DNA. This sample contains a few hundred thousand distinct CDR3 sequences. The germline V gene has CDR1 SQVTM and CDR2 ANQGSEA. The CDR3 runs to 13 residues. The sample comprised blood T cells: a sorted CD56 or NKG2C T cell subset, CD4+ or CD8+ T cells, or bulk PBMC T cells (not recorded which). This chain uses TRBV29-1 with TRBJ1-1. The sequence derives from a woman aged 50 to 60 in good health. The CDR3 loop reads CSVAFGRDTEAFF.